This T cell receptor beta chain was profiled in a study of CD8+CD57+ T cells in acquired aplastic anemia. At the level of the study: CD4+ and CD8+ cells, once sorted, gave DNA averaging approximately 3.4 ug. CD4+ reads averaged around 9.9 million in healthy donors.

A word on this clonotype: Its antigen is undetermined.

CDR1 is DFQATT, CDR2 SNEGSKA, per germline (reference sequence). The CDR3 contains 13 residues. Trimming cost V 3 bases and J 6 bases, with 14 bases left between them. Points from the study as a whole: CD8+ Simpson's diversity in patients was not significantly different from that in controls. Overlap between patients and controls comprised roughly 30 CD8+ CDR3 sequences.

Genomic DNA served as template for TCR beta VDJ and CDR3 profiling. A single record per CDR3 protein comes from TCRdb applying MiXCR to the reads. Altogether 400,000 to 450,000 distinct CDR3 sequences are present, 65% to 80% being singletons, with the ten largest covering 3.5% to 4.5%. The sequenced material came from sorted CD4+, CD8+, or CD8+CD57+ T cells (not recorded which) from PBMCs. J is TRBJ1-1 and V is TRBV20-1, with D possibly matching TRBD1 (5 bases). This receptor was obtained from a human donor in good health, serving as a control. CDR3 sequence: CSASWGRDSEAFF. The CDR3 bases are TGCAGTGCTAGTTGGGGACGGGACTCTGAAGCTTTCTTT.